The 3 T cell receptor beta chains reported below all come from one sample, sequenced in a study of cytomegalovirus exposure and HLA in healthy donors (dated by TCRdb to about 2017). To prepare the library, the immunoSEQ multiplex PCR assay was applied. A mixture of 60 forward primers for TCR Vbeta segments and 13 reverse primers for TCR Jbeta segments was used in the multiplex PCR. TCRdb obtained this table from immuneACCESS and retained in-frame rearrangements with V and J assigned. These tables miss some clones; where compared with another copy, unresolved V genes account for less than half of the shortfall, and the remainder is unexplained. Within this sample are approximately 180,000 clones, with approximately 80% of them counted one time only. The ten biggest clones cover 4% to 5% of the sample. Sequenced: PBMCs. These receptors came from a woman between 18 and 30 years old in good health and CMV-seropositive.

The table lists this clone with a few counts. CDR3 nucleotide sequence: TGTGCCAGCAGTCGAGGTGGTCGGGAAGCTTTCTTT. Its translation is CASSRGGREAFF. The rearrangement joins TRBV6-5 to TRBJ1-1; D is unclear. Trimming left V 5 bases short and J 8 bases short, with 12 bases between. CDR3 size: 12 residues. The V gene's germline CDR1 is MNHEY and CDR2 SVGAGI.

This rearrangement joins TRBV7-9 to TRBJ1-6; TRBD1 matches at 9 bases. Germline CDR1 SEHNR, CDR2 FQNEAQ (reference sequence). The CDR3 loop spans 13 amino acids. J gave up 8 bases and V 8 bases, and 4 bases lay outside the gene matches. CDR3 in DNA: TGTGCCAGCCGAACAGGGGGCGATTCACCCCTCCACTTT. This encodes CASRTGGDSPLHF.

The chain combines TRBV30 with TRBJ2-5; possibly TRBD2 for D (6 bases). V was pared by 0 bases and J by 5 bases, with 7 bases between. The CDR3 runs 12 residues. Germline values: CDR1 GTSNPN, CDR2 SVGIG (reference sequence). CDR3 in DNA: TGTGCCTGGAGTGTAGGAGGGGAGACCCAGTACTTC. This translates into CAWSVGGETQYF. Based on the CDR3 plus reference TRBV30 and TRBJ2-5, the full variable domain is SQTIHQWPATLVQPVGSPLSLECTVEGTSNPNLYWYRQAAGRGLQLLFYSVGIGQISSEVPQNLSASRPQDRQFILSSKKLLLSDSGFYLCAWSVGGETQYFGPGTRLLVL.